This TCR beta chain was sequenced for a study of cytomegalovirus exposure and HLA in healthy donors. Study-level findings and limits: The study had only CMV serostatus as immune exposure information.

Primers: 60 Vbeta forward and 13 Jbeta reverse. Authors' methods: About 9.9 million shared chains were among approximately 87 million unique TCR beta chains counted in a later analysis. Assay used: immunoSEQ multiplex PCR; TCRdb lists only in-frame clones, some missing. V, J and clone size reflect that table, while D and trimming were determined from the DNA. The table lists about 96,000 clones. About this clone: The antigen remains unidentified.

The sequenced sample consisted of PBMCs. The TCR was taken from a woman in her twenties or thirties in good health and CMV-seronegative.

CDR3 nucleotides: TGTGCCAGCAGCTTTAGCTCAGGGTTCGGTGAGACCCAGTACTTC. Protein: CASSFSSGFGETQYF. The chain couples TRBV11-2 to TRBJ2-5; maybe TRBD1 (5 bases). The CDR3 totals 15 residues. V lost 3 bases and J 5 bases, leaving 16 bases between the germline ends. In germline, CDR1 is SGHAT, CDR2 FQNNGV.